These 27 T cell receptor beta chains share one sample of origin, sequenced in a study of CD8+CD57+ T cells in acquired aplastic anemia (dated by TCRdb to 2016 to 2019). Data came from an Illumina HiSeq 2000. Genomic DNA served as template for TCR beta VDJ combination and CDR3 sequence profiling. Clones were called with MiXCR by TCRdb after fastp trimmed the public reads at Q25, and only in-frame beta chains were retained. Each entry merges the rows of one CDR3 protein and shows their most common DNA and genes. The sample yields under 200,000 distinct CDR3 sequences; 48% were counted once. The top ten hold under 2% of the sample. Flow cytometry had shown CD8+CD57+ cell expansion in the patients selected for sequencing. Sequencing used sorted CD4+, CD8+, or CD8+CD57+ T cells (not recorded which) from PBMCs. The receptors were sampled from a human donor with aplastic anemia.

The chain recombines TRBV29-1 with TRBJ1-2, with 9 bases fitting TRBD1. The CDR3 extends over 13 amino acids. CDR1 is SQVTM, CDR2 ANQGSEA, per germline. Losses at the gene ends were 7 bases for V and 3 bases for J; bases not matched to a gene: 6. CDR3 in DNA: TGCAGCGCCAGGGACAGGGAGGACTATGGCTACACCTTC. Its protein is CSARDREDYGYTF.

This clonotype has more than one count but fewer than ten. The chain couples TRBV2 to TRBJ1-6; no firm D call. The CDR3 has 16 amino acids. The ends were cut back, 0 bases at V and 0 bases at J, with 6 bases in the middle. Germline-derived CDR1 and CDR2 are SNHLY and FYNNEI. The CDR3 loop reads CASSEAEISYNSPLHF. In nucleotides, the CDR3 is TGTGCCAGCAGTGAAGCTGAGATCTCCTATAATTCACCCCTCCACTTT.

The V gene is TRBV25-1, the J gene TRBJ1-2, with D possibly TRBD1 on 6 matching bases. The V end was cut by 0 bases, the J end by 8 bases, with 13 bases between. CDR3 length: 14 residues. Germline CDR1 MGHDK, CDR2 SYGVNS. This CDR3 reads CASSEYGDNRGYTF. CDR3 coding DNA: TGTGCCAGCAGTGAATATGGGGACAACCGGGGCTACACCTTC.

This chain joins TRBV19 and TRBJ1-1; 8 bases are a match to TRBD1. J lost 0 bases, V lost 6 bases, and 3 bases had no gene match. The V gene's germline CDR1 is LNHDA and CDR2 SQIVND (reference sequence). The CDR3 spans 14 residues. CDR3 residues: CASRRQGMNTEAFF. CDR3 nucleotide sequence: TGTGCCAGTAGGAGACAGGGGATGAACACTGAAGCTTTCTTT.

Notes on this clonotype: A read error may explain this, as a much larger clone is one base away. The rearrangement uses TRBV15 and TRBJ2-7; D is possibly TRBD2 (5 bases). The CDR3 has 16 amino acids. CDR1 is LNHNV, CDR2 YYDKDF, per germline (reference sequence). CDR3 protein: CAASRPGGPLPYGQYF. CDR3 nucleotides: TGTGCCGCCAGCAGACCGGGCGGGCCCCTTCCCTACGGGCAGTACTTC.

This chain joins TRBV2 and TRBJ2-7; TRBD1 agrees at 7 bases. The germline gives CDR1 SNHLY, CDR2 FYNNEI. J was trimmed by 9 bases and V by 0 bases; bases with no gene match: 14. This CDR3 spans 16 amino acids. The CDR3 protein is CASSEATGTASPGQYF. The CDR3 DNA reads TGTGCCAGCAGTGAAGCAACCGGGACAGCTTCGCCGGGGCAGTACTTC.

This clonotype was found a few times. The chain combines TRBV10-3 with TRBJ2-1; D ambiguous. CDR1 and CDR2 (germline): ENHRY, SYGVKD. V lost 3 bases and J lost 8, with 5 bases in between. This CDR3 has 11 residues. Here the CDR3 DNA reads TGTGCCATCAGTGATATGGATGAGCAGTTCTTC. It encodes CAISDMDEQFF.

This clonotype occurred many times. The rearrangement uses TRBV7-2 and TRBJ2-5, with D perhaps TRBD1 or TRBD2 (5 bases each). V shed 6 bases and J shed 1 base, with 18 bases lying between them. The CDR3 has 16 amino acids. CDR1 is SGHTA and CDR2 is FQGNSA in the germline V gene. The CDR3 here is CASRAGTSPLQETQYF. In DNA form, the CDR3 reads TGTGCCAGCAGAGCTGGGACGTCCCCTCTCCAAGAGACCCAGTACTTC.

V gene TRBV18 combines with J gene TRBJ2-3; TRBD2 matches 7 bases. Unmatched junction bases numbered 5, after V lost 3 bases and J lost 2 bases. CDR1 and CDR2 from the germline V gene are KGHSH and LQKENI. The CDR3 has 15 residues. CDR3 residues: CASSPPSGLTDTQYF. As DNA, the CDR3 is TGTGCCAGCTCACCCCCTAGCGGACTCACAGATACGCAGTATTTT.

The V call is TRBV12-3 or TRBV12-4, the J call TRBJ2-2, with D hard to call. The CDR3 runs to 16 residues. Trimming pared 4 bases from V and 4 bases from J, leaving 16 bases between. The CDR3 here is CASSYSGRIVTGELFF. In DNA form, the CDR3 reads TGTGCCAGCAGTTATTCCGGCAGGATTGTCACCGGGGAGCTGTTTTTT.

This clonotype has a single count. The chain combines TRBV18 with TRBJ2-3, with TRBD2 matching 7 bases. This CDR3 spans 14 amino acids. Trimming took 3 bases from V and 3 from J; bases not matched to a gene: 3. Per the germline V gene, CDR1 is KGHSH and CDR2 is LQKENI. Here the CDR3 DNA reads TGTGCCAGCTCACCGAGCGGGGTAACAGATACGCAGTATTTT. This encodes CASSPSGVTDTQYF.

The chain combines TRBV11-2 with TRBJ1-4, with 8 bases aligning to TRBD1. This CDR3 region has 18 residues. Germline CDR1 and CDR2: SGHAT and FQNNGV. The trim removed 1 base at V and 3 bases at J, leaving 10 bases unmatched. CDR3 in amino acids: CASSLGRDRGGSNEKLFF. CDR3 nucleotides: TGTGCCAGCAGCTTAGGCCGAGACAGGGGAGGATCTAATGAAAAACTGTTTTTT.

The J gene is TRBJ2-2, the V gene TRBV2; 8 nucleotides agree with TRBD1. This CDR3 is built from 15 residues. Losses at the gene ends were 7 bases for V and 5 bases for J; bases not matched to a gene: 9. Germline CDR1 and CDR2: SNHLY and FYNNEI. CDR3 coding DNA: TGTGCCAGCACCCAACGAACAGGGGGGACCGGGGAGCTGTTTTTT. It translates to CASTQRTGGTGELFF. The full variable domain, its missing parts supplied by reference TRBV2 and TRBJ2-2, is EPEVTQTPSHQVTQMGQEVILRCVPISNHLYFYWYRQILGQKVEFLVSFYNNEISEKSEIFDDQFSVERPDGSNFTLKIRSTKLEDSAMYFCASTQRTGGTGELFFGEGSRLTVL.

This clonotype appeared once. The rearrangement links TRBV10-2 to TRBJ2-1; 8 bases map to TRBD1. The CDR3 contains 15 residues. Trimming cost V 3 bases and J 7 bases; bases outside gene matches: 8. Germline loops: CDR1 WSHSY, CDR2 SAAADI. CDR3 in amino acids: CASSEGLRTGNEQFF. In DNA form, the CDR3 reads TGCGCCAGCAGTGAAGGTCTACGGACAGGGAATGAGCAGTTCTTC.

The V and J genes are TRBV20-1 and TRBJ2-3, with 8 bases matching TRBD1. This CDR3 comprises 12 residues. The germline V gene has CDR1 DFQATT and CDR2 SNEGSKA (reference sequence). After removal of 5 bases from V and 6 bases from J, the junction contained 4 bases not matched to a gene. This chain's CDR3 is CSAWTGSDTQYF. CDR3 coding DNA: TGCAGTGCTTGGACAGGGTCGGATACGCAGTATTTT.

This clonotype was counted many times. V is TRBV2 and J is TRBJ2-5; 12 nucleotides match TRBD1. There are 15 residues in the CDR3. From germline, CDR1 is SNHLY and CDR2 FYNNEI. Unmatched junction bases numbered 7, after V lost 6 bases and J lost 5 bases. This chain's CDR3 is CASSAGTGGWETQYF. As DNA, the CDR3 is TGTGCCAGCAGCGCCGGGACAGGGGGCTGGGAGACCCAGTACTTC.

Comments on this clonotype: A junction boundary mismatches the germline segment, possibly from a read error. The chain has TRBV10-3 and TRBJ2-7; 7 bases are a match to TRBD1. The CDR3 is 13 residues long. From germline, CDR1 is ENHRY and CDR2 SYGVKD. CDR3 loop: CAISDRVSYEQYF. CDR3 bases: TGTGCCATAAGTGACAGGGTGTCCTACGAGCAGTACTTC.

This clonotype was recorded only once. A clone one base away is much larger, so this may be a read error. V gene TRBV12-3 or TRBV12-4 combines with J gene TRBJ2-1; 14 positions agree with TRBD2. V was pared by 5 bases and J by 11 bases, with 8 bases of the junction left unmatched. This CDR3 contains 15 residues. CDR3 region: CASSTGLAGENQQFF. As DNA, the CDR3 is TGTGCCAGCAGTACGGGACTAGCGGGAGAAAATCAGCAGTTCTTC.

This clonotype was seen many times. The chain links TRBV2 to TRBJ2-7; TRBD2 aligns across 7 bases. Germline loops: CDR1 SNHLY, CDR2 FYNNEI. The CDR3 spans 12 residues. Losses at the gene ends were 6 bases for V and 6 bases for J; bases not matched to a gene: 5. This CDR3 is CASRIAGSEQYF. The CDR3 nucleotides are TGTGCCAGCAGGATAGCGGGTTCCGAGCAGTACTTC.

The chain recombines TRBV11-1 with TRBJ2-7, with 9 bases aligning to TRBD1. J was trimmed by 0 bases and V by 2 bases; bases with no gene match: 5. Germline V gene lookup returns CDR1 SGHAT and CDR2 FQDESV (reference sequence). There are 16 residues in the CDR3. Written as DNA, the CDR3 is TGTGCCAGCAGCTTAAGGGGACAGGGCAGCTCCTACGAGCAGTACTTC. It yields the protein CASSLRGQGSSYEQYF.

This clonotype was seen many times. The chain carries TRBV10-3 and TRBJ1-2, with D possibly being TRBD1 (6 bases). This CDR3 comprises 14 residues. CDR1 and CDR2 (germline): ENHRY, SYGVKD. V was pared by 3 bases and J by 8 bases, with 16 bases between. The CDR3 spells CAISEGPGAPGYTF. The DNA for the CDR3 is TGTGCCATCAGTGAAGGGCCGGGGGCCCCAGGCTACACCTTC.

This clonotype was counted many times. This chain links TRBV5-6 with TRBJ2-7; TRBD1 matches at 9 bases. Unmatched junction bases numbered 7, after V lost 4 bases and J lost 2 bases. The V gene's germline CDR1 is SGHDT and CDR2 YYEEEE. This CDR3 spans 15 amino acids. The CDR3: CASSRDRVRPYEQYF. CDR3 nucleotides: TGTGCCAGCAGCAGGGACAGGGTTCGACCCTACGAGCAGTACTTC.

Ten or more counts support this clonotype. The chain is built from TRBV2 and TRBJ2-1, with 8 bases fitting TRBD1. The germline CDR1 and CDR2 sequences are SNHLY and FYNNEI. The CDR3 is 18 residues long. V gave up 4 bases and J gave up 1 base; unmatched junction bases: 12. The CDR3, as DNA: TGTGCCAGCAGTGCTAATTTTGCAGGGGGCGTATCCTACAATGAGCAGTTCTTC. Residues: CASSANFAGGVSYNEQFF.

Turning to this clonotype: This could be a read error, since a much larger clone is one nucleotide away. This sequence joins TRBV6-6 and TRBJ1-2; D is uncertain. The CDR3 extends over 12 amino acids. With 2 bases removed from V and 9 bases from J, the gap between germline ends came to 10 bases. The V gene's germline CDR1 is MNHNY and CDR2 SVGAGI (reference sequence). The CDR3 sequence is CASSYMAARYTF. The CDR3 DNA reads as TGTGCCAGCAGTTACATGGCTGCCCGCTACACCTTC.

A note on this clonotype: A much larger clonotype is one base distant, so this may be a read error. CDR3 DNA sequence: TGTGCCAGCAGCTTAGTATCTGGGGCGGATGCGCAGTATTTT. This sequence encodes CASSLVSGADAQYF. This chain joins TRBV11-2 and TRBJ2-3; D possibly corresponds to TRBD1 (5 bases). Per germline, CDR1 SGHAT and CDR2 FQNNGV. V lost 1 base and J 10 bases, leaving 15 bases between the germline ends. The CDR3 runs to 14 residues. Full variable domain (rest looked up from reference TRBV11-2 and TRBJ2-3): EAGVAQSPRYKIIEKRQSVAFWCNPISGHATLYWYQQILGQGPKLLIQFQNNGVVDDSQLPKDRFSAERLKGVDSTLKIQPAKLEDSAVYLCASSLVSGADAQYFGPGTRLTVL.

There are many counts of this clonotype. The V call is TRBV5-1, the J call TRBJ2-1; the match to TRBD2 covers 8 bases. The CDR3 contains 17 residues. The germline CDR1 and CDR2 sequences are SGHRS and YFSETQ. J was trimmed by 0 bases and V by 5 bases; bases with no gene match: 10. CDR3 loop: CASRFGQLADSYNEQFF. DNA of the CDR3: TGCGCCAGCAGATTCGGCCAACTAGCGGACTCCTACAATGAGCAGTTCTTC.

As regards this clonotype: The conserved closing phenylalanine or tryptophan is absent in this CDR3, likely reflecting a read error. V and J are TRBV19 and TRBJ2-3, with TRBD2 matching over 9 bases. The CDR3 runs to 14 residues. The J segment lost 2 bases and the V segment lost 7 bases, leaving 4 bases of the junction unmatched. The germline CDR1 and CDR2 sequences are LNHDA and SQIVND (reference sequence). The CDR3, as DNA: TGTGCCAGTACGGAGCGGGGGGTCACAGATACGCAGTATCTT. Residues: CASTERGVTDTQYL.